One T cell receptor (beta chain) is described in this entry. The antigen remains undetermined. Germline CDR1 SGDLS, CDR2 YYNGEE. CDR3 length: 14 residues. The ends were cut back, 2 bases at V and 8 bases at J, with 16 bases in the middle. Primers: 60 Vbeta forward and 13 Jbeta reverse. Per the original data handling: The count from a later analysis was about 80 million unique TCR beta chains, 9.5 million to 11 million of them shared. The repertoire was sequenced with immunoSEQ multiplex PCR; TCRdb's copy has only in-frame clones and lacks some. The DNA gave D and trimming, while V, J and clone size come from that table. Among approximately 92,000 clones, about 71% were seen once, and the ten largest hold about 7.7%. This record comes from a study of cytomegalovirus exposure and HLA in healthy donors. Findings and caveats of the study: TCR beta chains numbering under 200 were designated cytomegalovirus-associated. Most TCR sequences were seen very rarely across donors, but some public TCRs occurred in many. The classifier, whose performance was assessed in both the original and validation cohorts, reportedly diagnosed cytomegalovirus status with high specificity and sensitivity.

This receptor was identified in a man aged 55 to 70 in good health and CMV-seronegative. Specimen: PBMCs. The chain uses TRBV9 and TRBJ1-2; D not resolved. The CDR3 loop reads CASSVEGIVEGYTF. The CDR3 nucleotides are TGTGCCAGCAGCGTTGAGGGAATCGTGGAGGGCTACACCTTC.